Given below is one T cell receptor beta chain in context. Its antigen is undetermined. Germline V CDR1 and CDR2: SGHRS, YFSETQ. This CDR3 is built from 11 residues. V was trimmed by 6 bases and J by 6 bases, leaving 10 bases between them. Some clones are missing from TCRdb's copy, which holds only in-frame ones; the method was immunoSEQ multiplex PCR. This sample carries over a million clones, approximately 68% of them seen once, and the ten largest clones take over 1.3%. These data come from a study of shared clonotypes between healthy human individuals. At the level of the study: Those who served as donors were a couple of women and a few men between the ages of 18 and 49. CD8 memory received one plate per donor, CD8 naive two, CD4 memory three and CD4 naive three. Study observations and caveats: Only blood underwent sampling, and tissue repertoires likely differ. A handful of donors showed sharing of approximately 5% of naive CD4 clonotypes.

The sequencing input was memory CD4+ T cells sorted from blood. Subset of the sample: CD45RA-negative fraction. The chain joins TRBV5-1 to TRBJ2-7; no definite D call. The TCR was taken from a man between 18 and 35 years old in good health. In DNA, the CDR3 is TGCGCCAGCATTTTCCCATGCGAGCAGTACTTC. The encoded protein is CASIFPCEQYF.